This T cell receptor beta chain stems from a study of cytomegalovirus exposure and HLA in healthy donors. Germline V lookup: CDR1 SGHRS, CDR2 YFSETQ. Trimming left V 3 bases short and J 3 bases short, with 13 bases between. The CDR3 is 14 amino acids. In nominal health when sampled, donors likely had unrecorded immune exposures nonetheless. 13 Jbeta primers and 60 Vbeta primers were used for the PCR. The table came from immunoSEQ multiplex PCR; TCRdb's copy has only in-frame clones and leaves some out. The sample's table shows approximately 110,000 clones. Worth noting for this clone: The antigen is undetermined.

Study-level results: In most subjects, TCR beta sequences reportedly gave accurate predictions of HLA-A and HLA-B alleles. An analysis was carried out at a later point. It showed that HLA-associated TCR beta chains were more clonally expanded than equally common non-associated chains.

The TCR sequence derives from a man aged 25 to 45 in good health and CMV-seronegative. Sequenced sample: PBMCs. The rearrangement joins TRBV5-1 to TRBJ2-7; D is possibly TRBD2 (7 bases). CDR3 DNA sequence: TGCGCCAGCAGCTCGGGGGGCTTATACTACGAGCAGTACTTC. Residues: CASSSGGLYYEQYF.